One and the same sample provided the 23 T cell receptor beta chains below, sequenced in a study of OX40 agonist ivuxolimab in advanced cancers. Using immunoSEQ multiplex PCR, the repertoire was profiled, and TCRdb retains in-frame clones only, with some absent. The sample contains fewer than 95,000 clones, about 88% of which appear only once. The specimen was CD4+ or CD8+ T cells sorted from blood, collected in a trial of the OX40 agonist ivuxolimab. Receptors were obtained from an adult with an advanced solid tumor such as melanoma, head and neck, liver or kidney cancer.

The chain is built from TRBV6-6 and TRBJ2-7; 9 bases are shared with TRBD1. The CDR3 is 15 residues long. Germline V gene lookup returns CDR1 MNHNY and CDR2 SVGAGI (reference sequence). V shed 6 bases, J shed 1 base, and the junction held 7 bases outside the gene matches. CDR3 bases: TGTGCCAGCAGCTTGGGCGGGACAGGGTCCTACGAGCAGTACTTC. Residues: CASSLGGTGSYEQYF.

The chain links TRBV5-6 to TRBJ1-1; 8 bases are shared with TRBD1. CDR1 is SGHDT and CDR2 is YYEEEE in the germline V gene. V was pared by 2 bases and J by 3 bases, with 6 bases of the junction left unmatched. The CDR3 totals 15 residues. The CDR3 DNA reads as TGTGCCAGCAGCTTTATCGGACAGGGCCACACTGAAGCTTTCTTT. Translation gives CASSFIGQGHTEAFF.

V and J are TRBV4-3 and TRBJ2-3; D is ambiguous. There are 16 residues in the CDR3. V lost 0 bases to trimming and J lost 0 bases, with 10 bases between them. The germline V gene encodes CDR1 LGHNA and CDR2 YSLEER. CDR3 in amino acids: CASSQDRAASTDTQYF. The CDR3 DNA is TGCGCCAGCAGCCAAGATCGGGCAGCTAGCACAGATACGCAGTATTTT.

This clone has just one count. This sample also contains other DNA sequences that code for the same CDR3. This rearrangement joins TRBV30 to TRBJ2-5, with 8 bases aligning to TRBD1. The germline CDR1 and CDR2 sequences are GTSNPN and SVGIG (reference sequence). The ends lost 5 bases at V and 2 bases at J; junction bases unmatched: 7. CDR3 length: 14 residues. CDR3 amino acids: CAWDPGQGQETQYF. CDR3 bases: TGTGCCTGGGACCCTGGACAGGGACAAGAGACCCAGTACTTC.

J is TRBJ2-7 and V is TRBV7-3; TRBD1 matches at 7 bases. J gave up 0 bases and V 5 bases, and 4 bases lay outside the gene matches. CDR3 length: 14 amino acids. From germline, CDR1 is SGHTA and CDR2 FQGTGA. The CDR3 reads CASSVQGSSYEQYF. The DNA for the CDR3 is TGTGCCAGCAGCGTACAGGGGAGCTCCTACGAGCAGTACTTC.

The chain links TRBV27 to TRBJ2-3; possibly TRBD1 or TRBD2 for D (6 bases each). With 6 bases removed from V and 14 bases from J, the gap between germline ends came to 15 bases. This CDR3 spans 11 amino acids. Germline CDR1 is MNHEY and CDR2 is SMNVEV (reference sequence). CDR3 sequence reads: CASRTRGTWYF. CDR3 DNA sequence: TGTGCCAGCAGGACTCGGGGGACATGGTATTTT.

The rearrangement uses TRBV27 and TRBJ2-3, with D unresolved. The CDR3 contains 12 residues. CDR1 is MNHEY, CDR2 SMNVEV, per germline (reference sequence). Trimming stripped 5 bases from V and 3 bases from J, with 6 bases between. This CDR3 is CASSDRTDTQYF. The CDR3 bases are TGTGCCAGCAGTGACCGAACAGATACGCAGTATTTT.

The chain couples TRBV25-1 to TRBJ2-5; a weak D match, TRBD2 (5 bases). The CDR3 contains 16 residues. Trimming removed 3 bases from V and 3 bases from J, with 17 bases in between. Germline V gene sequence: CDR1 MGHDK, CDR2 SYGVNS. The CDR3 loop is CASSDLEGRIKETQYF. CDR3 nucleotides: TGTGCCAGCAGTGATCTTGAGGGAAGGATAAAAGAGACCCAGTACTTC.

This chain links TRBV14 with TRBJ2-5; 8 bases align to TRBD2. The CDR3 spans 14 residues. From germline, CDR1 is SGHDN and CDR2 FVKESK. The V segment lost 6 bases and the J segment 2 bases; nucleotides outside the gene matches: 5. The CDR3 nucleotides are TGTGCCAGCAGTAATAGCGGGGTACAAGAGACCCAGTACTTC. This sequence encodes CASSNSGVQETQYF.

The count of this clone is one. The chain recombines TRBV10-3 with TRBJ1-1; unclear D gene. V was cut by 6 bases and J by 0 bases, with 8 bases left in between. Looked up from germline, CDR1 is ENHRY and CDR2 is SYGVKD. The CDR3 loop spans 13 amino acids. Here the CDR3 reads CAIRETVNTEAFF. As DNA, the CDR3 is TGTGCCATCAGGGAGACGGTGAACACTGAAGCTTTCTTT.

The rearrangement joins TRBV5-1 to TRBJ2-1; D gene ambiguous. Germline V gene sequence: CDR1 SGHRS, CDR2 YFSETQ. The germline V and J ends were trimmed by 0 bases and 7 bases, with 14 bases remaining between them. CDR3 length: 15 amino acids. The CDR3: CASSLDWGSANEQFF. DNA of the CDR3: TGCGCCAGCAGCTTGGATTGGGGTAGTGCAAATGAGCAGTTCTTC.

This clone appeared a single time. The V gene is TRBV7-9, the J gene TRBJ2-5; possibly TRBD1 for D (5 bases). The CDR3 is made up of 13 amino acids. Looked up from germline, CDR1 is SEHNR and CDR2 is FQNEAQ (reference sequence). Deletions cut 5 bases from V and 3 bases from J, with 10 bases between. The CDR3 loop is CASSHSREETQYF. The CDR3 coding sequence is TGTGCCAGCAGCCACAGCAGGGAAGAGACCCAGTACTTC.

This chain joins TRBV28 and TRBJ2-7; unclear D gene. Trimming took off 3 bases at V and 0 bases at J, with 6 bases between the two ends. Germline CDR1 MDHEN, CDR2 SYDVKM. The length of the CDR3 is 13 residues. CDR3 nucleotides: TGTGCCAGCAGTTTCATAGGCTCCTACGAGCAGTACTTC. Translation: CASSFIGSYEQYF.

The CDR3 nucleotides read TGTGCCAGCAGCGTCTCACAGGGCTACACCTTC. Its translation is CASSVSQGYTF. The chain is built from TRBV7-9 and TRBJ1-2, with D unclear. V was clipped by 5 bases and J by 8 bases, with 9 bases between them. Germline V CDR1 and CDR2: SEHNR, FQNEAQ (reference sequence). The CDR3 runs 11 residues.

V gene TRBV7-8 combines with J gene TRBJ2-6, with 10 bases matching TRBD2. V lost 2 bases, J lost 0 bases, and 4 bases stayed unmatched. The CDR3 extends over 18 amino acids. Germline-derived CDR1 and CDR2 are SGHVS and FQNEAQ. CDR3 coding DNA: TGTGCCAGCAGCTTACTAGCGGGAGATCCCTCTGGGGCCAACGTCCTGACTTTC. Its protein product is CASSLLAGDPSGANVLTF.

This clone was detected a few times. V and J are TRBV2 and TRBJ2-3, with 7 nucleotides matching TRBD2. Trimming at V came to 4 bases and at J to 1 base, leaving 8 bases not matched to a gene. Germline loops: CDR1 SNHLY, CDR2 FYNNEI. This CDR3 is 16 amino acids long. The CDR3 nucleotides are TGTGCCAGCAGTGCCAGAGCGGGGAGGGGCACAGATACGCAGTATTTT. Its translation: CASSARAGRGTDTQYF.

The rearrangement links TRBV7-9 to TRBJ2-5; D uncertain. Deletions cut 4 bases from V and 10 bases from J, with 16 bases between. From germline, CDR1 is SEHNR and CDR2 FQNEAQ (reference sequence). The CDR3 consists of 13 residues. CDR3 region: CASSSVDHRYQYF. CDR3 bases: TGTGCCAGCAGCTCGGTTGACCACCGATACCAGTACTTC.

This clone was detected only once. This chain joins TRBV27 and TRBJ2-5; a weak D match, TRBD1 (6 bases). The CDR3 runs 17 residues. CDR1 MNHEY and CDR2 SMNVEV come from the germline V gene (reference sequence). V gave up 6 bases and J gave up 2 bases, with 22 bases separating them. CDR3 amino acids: CASRTEGQSELQETQYF. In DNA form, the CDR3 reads TGTGCCAGCAGGACAGAAGGACAGTCGGAACTACAAGAGACCCAGTACTTC.

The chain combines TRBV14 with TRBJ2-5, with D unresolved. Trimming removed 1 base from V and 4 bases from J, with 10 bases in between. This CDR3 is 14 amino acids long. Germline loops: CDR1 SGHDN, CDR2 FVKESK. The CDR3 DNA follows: TGTGCCAGCAGCCAAGCAGCCCTCGGAGAGACCCAGTACTTC. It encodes CASSQAALGETQYF.

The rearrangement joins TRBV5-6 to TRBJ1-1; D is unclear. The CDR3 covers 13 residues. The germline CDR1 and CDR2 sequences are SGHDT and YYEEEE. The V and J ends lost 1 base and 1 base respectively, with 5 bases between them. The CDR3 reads CASSLIKNTEAFF. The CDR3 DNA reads TGTGCCAGCAGCTTGATCAAGAACACTGAAGCTTTCTTT.

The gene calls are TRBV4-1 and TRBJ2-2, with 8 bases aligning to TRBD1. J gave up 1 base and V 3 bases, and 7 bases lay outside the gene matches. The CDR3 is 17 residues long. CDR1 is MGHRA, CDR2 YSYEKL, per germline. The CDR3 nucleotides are TGCGCCAGCAGCCACAAGACAGGGACAGGGAACACCGGGGAGCTGTTTTTT. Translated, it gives CASSHKTGTGNTGELFF.

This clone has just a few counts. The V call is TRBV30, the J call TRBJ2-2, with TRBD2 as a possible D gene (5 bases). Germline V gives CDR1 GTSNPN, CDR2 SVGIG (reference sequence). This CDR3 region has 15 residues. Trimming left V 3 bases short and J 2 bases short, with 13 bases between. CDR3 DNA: TGTGCCTGGAGCGGAGGCCAGAGTAACACCGGGGAGCTGTTTTTT. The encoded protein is CAWSGGQSNTGELFF.

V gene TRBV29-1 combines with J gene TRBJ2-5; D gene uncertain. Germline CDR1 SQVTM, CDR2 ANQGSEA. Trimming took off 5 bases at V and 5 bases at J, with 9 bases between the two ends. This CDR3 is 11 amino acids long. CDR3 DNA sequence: TGCAGCGTTCGGGTTGGGGAGACCCAGTACTTC. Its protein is CSVRVGETQYF. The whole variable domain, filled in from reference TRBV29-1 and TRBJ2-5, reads SAVISQKPSRDICQRGTSLTIQCQVDSQVTMMFWYRQQPGQSLTLIATANQGSEATYESGFVIDKFPISRPNLTFSTLTVSNMSPEDSSIYLCSVRVGETQYFGPGTRLLVL.